A single TCR beta chain is shown here with its context. Libraries were prepared by immunoSEQ multiplex PCR; TCRdb keeps only in-frame clonotypes and omits some of them. The table includes 100,000 to 110,000 clones, around nine tenths detected once. This sample is drawn from a study of T cell responses to AZD1222 COVID-19 vaccine. V shed 7 bases and J shed 8 bases, with 18 bases lying between them. This CDR3 has 14 amino acids. CDR1 MNHEY and CDR2 SVGAGI come from the germline V gene. The rearrangement uses TRBV6-5 and TRBJ2-1, with D possibly called TRBD1 or TRBD2 (7 bases each). This receptor was obtained from an adult in good health. This material consisted of peripheral blood, taken on day 0 of AZD1222 vaccination. CDR3 sequence (DNA): TGTGCCAGCACCCCAGGGGGGGGCGGGGATGAGCAGTTCTTC. Protein product: CASTPGGGGDEQFF.